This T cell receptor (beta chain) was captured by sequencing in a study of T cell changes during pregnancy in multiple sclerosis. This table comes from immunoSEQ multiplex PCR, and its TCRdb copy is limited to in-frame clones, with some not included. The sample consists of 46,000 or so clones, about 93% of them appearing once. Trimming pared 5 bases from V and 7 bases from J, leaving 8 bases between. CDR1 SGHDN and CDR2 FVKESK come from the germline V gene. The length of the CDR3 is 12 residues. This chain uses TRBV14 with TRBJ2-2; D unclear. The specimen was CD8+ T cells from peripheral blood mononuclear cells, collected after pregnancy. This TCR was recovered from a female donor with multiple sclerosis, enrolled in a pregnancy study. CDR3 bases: TGTGCCAGCAGCTATAGCCGCGGGGAGCTGTTTTTT. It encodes CASSYSRGELFF.